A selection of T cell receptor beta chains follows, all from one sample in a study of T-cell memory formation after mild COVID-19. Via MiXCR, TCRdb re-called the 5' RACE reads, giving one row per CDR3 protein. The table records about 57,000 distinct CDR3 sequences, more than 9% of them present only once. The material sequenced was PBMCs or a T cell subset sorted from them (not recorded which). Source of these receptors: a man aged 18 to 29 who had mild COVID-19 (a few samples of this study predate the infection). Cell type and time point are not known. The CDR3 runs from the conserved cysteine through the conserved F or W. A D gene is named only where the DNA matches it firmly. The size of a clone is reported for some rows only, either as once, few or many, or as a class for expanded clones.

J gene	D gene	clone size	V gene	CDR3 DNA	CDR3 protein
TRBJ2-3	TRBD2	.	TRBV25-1	TGTGCCAGCAGTGAAAGGGGAGGGCCGACCTTCACAGATACGCAGTATTTT	CASSERGGPTFTDTQYF
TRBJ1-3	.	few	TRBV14	TGTGCCAGCAGAAGGGGGGGAGCTGGAAACACCATATATTTT	CASRRGGAGNTIYF
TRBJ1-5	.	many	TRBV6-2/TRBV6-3	TGTGCCAGCAGTTACTCCGAGGCCCGACCCCAGCATTTT	CASSYSEARPQHF
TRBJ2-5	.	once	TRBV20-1	TGCAGTGCTCCTGGACAGAGACAAGAGACCCAGTACTTC	CSAPGQRQETQYF
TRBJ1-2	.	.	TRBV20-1	TGCAGTGCCGATAGGGGCGCGAATGGCTACACCTTC	CSADRGANGYTF
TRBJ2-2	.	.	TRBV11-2	TGTGCCAGCAGCCCCCCGCAGGGGTCAGAGCTGTTTTTT	CASSPPQGSELFF
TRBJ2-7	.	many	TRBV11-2	TGTGCCAGCAGCCAGAAGCAGGGGGGCTTCTACGAGCAGTACTTC	CASSQKQGGFYEQYF
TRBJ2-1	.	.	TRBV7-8	TGTGCCAGCAGACATGGTCAGGGGTCCTATGAGCAGTTCTTC	CASRHGQGSYEQFF
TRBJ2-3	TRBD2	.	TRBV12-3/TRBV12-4	TGTGCCACCATAAGCGGGAGAATCACAGATACGCAGTATTTT	CATISGRITDTQYF
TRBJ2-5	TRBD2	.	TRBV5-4	TGTGCCAGCAGCCCGGGGACTAGCGGGGGTGAAGAGACCCAGTACTTC	CASSPGTSGGEETQYF
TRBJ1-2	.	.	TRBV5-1	TGCGCCAGCAGCTTGGCACAGAAGTGGGATGGCTACACCTTC	CASSLAQKWDGYTF
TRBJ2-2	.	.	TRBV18	TGTGCCAGCTCACCACCCCCCCCGGGGGAGCTGTTTTTT	CASSPPPPGELFF
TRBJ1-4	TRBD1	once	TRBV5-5	TGTGCCAGCAGCTCGACAGGGGCAGGCGAAAAACTGTTTTTT	CASSSTGAGEKLFF
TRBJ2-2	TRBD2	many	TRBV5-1	TGCGCCAGCAGGCGCGAACCGGGGGGAAGTGGAACCGGGGAGCTGTTTTTT	CASRREPGGSGTGELFF
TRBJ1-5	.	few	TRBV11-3	TGTGCCAGCAGCTTAAGGGCAGGCCTTCAGCCCCAGCATTTT	CASSLRAGLQPQHF
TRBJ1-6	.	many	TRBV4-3	TGCGCCAGCAGCCAAGAGGACTATAATTCACCCCTCCACTTT	CASSQEDYNSPLHF
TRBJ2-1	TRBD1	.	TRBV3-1	TGTGCCAGCAGCCACTCGACAGGGGTCGCCGGAAATGAGCAGTTCTTC	CASSHSTGVAGNEQFF
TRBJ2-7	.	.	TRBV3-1	TGTGCCAGCAGCCGCCAGTACGAGCAGTACTTC	CASSRQYEQYF
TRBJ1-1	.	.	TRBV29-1	TGCAGCGTTGCCGAGGGGAGAGGCACTGAAGCTTTCTTT	CSVAEGRGTEAFF
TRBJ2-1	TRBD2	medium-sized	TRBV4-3	TGCGCCAGCAGCCAAGAAACTAGCGGGGGGTACAATGAGCAGTTCTTC	CASSQETSGGYNEQFF
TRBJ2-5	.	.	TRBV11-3	TGTGCCAGCAGCTTAGATCTCGCTAAGCAAGAGACCCAGTACTTC	CASSLDLAKQETQYF
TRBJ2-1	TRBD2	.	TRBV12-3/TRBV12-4	TGTGCCAGCAGACGGGTCCAGCGGGGGGTTAATGTCTACAATGAGCAGTTCTTC	CASRRVQRGVNVYNEQFF
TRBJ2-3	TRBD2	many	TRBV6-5	TGTGCCAGCAGTCGTCCCCTGGGAGCGGGGGGCACAGATACGCAGTATTTT	CASSRPLGAGGTDTQYF
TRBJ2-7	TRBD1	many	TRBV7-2	TGTGCCAGCAGCTTAGGACAGGGAGACGAGCAGTACTTC	CASSLGQGDEQYF
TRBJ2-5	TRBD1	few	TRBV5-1	TGCGCCAGCAGTAGGGGACAGGATCGAGGGACCCAGTACTTC	CASSRGQDRGTQYF
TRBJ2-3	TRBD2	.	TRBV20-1	TGCAGTGCGCAGGGAGGGACTAGTAAGGGAAGCACAGATACGCAGTATTTT	CSAQGGTSKGSTDTQYF
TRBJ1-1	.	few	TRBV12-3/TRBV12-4	TGTGCCAGCAGTTCAACCAGGGGGAACACTGAAGCTTTCTTT	CASSSTRGNTEAFF
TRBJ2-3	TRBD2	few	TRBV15	TGTGCCACCAGCAGAGCGGGGGAGGGGAGTGATACGCAGTATTTT	CATSRAGEGSDTQYF
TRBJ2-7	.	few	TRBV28	TGTGCCAGCAGTCAGGGTAGGCTAAACGAGCAGTACTTC	CASSQGRLNEQYF
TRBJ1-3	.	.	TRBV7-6	TGTGCCAGCAGCCCCTCGCGTGGAAACACCATATATTTT	CASSPSRGNTIYF
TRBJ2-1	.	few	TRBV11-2	TGTGCCAGCAGCTTGGGAGGAGGGGGCTACAATGAGCAGTTCTTC	CASSLGGGGYNEQFF
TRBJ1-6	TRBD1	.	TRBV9	TGTGCCAGCAGCCCAGATGACGGACAGGACTCCCTCCACTTT	CASSPDDGQDSLHF
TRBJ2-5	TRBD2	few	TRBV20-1	TGCAGTGCTAGAGGACGAGCGGGGGGGCGGGAGACCCAGTACTTC	CSARGRAGGRETQYF
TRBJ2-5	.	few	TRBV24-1	TGTGCCACCAGTGATAAGGGCCAAGAGACCCAGTACTTC	CATSDKGQETQYF
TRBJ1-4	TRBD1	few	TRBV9	TGTGCCAGCAGCGATACAGGGGTGGATGAAAAACTGTTTTTT	CASSDTGVDEKLFF
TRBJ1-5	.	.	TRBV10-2	TGCGCCAGCACCGTAACTGCATATCAGCCCCAGCATTTT	CASTVTAYQPQHF
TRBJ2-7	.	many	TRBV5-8	TGTGCCAGCAGCCCCGGGGGACAAGTGGCGCAGCAGTACTTC	CASSPGGQVAQQYF
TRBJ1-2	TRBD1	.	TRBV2	TGTGCCAGCAGACACAGGGGGCGGCTCGGCTACACCTTC	CASRHRGRLGYTF
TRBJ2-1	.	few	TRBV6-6	TGTGCCAGCAGGGTCCCAACATTGGGGGACAATGAGCAGTTCTTC	CASRVPTLGDNEQFF
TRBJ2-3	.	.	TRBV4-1	TGCGCCAGCAGCCAGAACAGGGTTGATACGCAGTATTTT	CASSQNRVDTQYF
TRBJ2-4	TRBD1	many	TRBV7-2	TGTGCCAGCAGCTTATCCCAAGGACAGGGGGCCAAAAACATTCAGTACTTC	CASSLSQGQGAKNIQYF
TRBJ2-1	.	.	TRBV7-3	TGTGCCAGCAGCTCTGCGGGCGGCTCCTACAATGAGCAGTTCTTC	CASSSAGGSYNEQFF
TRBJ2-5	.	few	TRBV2	TGTGCCAGCAGTAAAGGATCGGAGACCCAGTACTTC	CASSKGSETQYF
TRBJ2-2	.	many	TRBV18	TGTGCCAGCTCACCACCGGGACCGGGATCGGGCACCGGGGAGCTGTTTTTT	CASSPPGPGSGTGELFF
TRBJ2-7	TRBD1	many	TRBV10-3	TGTGCCATCAGACAGGGGTCCTACGAGCAGTACTTC	CAIRQGSYEQYF
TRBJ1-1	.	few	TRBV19	TGTGCCAGTAGTATAGATACAGGAGGCCCCACTGAAGCTTTCTTT	CASSIDTGGPTEAFF
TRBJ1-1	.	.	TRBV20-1	TGCAGTGCTAGAGAAGGCGGAAACACTGAAGCTTTCTTT	CSAREGGNTEAFF
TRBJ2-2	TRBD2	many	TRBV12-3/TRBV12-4	TGTGCCAGCAGGACTAGCGGCTCGAACACCGGGGAGCTGTTTTTT	CASRTSGSNTGELFF
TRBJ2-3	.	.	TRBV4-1	TGCGCCAGCAGCCAGTCAGCGGGTCTGGGCACAGATACGCAGTATTTT	CASSQSAGLGTDTQYF
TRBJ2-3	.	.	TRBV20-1	TGCAGTGCTAGAAGCGGCTCGACAGATACGCAGTATTTT	CSARSGSTDTQYF
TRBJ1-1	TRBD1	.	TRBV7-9	TGTGCCAGCAGCCCTTTTGGGACAGTAAACACTGAAGCTTTCTTT	CASSPFGTVNTEAFF
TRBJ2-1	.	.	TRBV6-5	TGTGCCAGCAGTCGTACTTCGAGCTCCTACAATGAGCAGTTCTTC	CASSRTSSSYNEQFF
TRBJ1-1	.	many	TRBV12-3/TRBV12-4	TGTGCCAGCAGTTTTGGTGGGACGGTAAACACTGAAGCTTTCTTT	CASSFGGTVNTEAFF
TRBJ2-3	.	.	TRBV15	TGTGCCACCAGCGAAAGGGTCTCACTGGCAGATACGCAGTATTTT	CATSERVSLADTQYF
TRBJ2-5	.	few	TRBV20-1	TGCAGTGCTAGGCTCCCGGGACTTTACGAAGATCAAGAGACCCAGTACTTC	CSARLPGLYEDQETQYF
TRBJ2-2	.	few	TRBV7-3	TGTGCCAGCACCAAACCGGGACCACCCTCAACCCCGAACACCGGGGAGCTGTTTTTT	CASTKPGPPSTPNTGELFF
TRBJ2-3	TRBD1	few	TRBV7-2	TGTGCCAGCAGCCAGGACAGGAGCACAGATACGCAGTATTTT	CASSQDRSTDTQYF
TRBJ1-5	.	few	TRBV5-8	TGTGCCAGCAGCTTCCCTCGGGGCAGGGGGCCCCAGCATTTT	CASSFPRGRGPQHF